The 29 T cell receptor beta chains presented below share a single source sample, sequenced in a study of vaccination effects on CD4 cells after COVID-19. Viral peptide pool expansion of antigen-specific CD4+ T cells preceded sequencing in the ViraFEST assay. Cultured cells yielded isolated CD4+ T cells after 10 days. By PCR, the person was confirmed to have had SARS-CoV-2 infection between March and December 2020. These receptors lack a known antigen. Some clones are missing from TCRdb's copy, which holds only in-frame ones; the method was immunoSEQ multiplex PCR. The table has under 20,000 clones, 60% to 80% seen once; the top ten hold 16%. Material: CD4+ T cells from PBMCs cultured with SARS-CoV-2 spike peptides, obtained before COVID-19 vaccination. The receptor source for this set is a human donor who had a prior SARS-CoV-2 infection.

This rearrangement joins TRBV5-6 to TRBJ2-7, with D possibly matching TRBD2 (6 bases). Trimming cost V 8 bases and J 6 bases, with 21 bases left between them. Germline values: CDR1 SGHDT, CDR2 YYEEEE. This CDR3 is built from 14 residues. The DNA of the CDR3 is TGTGCCAGTAGTGGGGGGTTCTTAGTCGCCGAGCAGTACTTC. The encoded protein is CASSGGFLVAEQYF.

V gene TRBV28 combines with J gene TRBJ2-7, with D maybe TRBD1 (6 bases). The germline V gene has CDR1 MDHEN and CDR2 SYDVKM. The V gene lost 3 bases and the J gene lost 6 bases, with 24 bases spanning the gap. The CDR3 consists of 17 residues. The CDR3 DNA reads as TGTGCCAGCAGTTTTACGGACAGAAGTTCGGTGGGTCTCGAGCAGTACTTC. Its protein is CASSFTDRSSVGLEQYF.

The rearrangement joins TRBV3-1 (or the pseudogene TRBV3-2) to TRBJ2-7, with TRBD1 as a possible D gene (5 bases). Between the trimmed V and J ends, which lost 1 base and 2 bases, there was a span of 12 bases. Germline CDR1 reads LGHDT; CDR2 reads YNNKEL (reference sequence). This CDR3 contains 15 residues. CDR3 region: CASSQVGAPAYEQYF. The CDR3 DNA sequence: TGTGCCAGCAGCCAAGTAGGGGCCCCAGCCTACGAGCAGTACTTC.

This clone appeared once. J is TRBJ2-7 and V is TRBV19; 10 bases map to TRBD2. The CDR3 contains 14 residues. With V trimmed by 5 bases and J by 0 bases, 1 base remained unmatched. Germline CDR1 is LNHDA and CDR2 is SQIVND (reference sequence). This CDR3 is CASSPSGSSYEQYF. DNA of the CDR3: TGTGCCAGTAGTCCTAGCGGGAGCTCCTACGAGCAGTACTTC.

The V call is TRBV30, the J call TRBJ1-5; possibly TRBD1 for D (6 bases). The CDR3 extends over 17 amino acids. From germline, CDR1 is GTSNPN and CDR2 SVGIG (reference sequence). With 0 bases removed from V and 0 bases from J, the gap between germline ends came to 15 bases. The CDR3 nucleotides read TGTGCCTGGAGTGTATCAGGGGAGTTCTATAGCAATCAGCCCCAGCATTTT. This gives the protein CAWSVSGEFYSNQPQHF.

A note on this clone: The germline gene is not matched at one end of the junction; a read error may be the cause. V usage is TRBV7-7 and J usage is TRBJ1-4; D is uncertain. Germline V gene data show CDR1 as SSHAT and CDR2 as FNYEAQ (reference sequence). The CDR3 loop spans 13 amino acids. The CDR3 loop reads CASSLNPNEKLFF. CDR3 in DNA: TGTGCTAGCAGCTTAAACCCGAATGAAAAACTGTTTTTT.

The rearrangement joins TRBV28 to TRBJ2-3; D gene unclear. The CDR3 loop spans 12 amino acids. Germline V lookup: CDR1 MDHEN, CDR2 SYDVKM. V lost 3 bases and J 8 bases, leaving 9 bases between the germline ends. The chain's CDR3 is CASSFGPITQYF. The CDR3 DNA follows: TGTGCCAGCAGTTTCGGGCCGATTACGCAGTATTTT. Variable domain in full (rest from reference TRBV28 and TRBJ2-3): DVKVTQSSRYLVKRTGEKVFLECVQDMDHENMFWYRQDPGLGLRLIYFSYDVKMKEKGDIPEGYSVSREKKERFSLILESASTNQTSMYLCASSFGPITQYFGPGTRLTVL.

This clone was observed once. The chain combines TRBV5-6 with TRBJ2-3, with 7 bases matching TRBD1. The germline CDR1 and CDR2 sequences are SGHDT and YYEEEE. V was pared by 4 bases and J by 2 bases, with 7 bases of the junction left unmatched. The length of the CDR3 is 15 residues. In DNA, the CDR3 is TGTGCCAGCAGCGTGACAGGGTATGCCACAGATACGCAGTATTTT. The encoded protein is CASSVTGYATDTQYF.

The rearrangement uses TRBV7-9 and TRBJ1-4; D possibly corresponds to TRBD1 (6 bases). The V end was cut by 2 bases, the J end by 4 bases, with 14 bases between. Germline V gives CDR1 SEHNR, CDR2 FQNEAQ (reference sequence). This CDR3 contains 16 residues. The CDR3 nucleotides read TGTGCCAGCAGCTTAAGTTCAGGGGTACTTAATGAAAAACTGTTTTTT. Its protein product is CASSLSSGVLNEKLFF.

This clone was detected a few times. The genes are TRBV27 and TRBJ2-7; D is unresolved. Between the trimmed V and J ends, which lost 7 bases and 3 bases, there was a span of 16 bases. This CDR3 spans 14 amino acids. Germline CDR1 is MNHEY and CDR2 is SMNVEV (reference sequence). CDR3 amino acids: CASKSGRQLYEQYF. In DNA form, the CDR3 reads TGTGCCAGCAAATCCGGCCGACAACTCTACGAGCAGTACTTC.

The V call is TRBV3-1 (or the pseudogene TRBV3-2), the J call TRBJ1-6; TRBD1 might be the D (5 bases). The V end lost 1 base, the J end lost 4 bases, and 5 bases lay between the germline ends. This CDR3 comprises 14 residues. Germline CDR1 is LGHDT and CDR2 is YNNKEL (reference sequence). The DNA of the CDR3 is TGTGCCAGCAGCCAAGGACAGTATAATTCACCCCTCCACTTT. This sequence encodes CASSQGQYNSPLHF.

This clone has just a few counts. CDR3 residues: CASSPGRSLGGYTF. The CDR3 DNA reads as TGTGCCAGCAGCCCGGGCAGGAGCCTTGGGGGCTACACCTTC. This chain links TRBV7-2 with TRBJ1-2; D unresolved. The CDR3 spans 14 residues. V lost 5 bases and J 8 bases, leaving 18 bases between the germline ends. CDR1 and CDR2 from the germline V gene are SGHTA and FQGNSA.

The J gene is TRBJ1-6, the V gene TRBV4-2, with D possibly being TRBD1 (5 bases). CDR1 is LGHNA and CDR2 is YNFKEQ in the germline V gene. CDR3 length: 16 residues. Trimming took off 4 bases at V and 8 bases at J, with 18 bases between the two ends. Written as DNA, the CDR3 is TGTGCCAGCAGCCTTTCGGCAGGGTATGATGATTCACCCCTCCACTTT. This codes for CASSLSAGYDDSPLHF.

This CDR3 reads CASSPRGGGSRETQYF. The CDR3 nucleotides read TGCGCCAGCAGCCCAAGAGGGGGGGGCAGTCGAGAGACCCAGTACTTC. This chain joins TRBV4-1 and TRBJ2-5; D might be TRBD2 (7 bases). Looked up from germline, CDR1 is MGHRA and CDR2 is YSYEKL. V lost 4 bases and J 4 bases, leaving 19 bases between the germline ends. The CDR3 consists of 16 residues.

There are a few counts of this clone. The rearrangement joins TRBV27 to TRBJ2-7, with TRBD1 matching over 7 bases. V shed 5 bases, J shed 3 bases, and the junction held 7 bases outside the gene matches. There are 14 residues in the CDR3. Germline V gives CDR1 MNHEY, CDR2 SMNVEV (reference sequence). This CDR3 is CASSTWTGDYEQYF. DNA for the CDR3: TGTGCCAGCAGTACCTGGACAGGTGACTACGAGCAGTACTTC.

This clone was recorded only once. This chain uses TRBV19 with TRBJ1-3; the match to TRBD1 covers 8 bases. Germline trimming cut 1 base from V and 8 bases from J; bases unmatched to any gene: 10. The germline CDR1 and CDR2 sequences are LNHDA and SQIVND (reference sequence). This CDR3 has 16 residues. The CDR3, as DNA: TGTGCCAGTAGTATAGCTCAGGGGGCTCCCGGGGACACCATATATTTT. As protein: CASSIAQGAPGDTIYF.

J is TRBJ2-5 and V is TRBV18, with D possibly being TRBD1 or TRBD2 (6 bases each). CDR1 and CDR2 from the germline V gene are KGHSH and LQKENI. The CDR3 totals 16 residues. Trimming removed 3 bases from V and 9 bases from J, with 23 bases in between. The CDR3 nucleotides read TGTGCCAGCTCACCCGGAGGGGGGTCTTCGGTGAGACCCCAGTACTTC. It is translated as CASSPGGGSSVRPQYF.

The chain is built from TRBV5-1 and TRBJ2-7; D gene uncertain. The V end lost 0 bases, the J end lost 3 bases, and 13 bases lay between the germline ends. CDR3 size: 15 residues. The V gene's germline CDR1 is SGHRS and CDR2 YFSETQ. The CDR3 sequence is CASSLGPAQVYEQYF. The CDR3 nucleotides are TGCGCCAGCAGCTTGGGGCCAGCGCAGGTCTACGAGCAGTACTTC.

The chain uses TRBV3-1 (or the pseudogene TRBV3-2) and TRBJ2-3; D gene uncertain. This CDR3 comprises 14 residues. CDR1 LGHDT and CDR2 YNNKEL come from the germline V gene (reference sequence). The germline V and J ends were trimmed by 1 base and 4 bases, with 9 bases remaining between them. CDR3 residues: CASSQAPPPDTQYF. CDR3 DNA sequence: TGTGCCAGCAGCCAAGCCCCTCCGCCAGATACGCAGTATTTT.

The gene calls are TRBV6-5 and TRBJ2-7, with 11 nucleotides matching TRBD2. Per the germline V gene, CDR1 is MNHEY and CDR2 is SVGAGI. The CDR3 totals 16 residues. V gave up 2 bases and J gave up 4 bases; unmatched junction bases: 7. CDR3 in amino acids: CASSYQGTSGPYEQYF. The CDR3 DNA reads TGTGCCAGCAGTTACCAGGGGACTAGCGGACCTTACGAGCAGTACTTC.

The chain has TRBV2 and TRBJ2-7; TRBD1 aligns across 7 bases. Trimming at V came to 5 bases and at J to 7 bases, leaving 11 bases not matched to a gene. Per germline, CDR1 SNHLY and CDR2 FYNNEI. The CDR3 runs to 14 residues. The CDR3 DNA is TGTGCCAGCAGTACTTCCCGACAGGGTTGGGAGCAGTACTTC. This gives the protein CASSTSRQGWEQYF.

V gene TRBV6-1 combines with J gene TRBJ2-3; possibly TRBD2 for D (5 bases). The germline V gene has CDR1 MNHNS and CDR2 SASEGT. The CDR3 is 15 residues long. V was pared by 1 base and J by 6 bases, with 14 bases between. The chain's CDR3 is CASSEGWNRGDTQYF. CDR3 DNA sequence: TGTGCCAGCAGTGAAGGGTGGAACCGCGGGGATACGCAGTATTTT.

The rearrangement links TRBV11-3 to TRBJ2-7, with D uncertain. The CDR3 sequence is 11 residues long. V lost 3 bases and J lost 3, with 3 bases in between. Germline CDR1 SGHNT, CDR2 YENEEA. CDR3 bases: TGTGCCAGCAGCTTGAACTACGAGCAGTACTTC. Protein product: CASSLNYEQYF.

The CDR3 protein is CASSLSGSGAYNEQFF. CDR3 coding DNA: TGTGCCAGCAGCTTAAGCGGGAGTGGGGCCTACAATGAGCAGTTCTTC. The chain links TRBV7-3 to TRBJ2-1, with 7 bases aligning to TRBD2. With V trimmed by 1 base and J by 2 bases, 5 bases remained unmatched. The CDR3 covers 16 residues. Germline V gene data show CDR1 as SGHTA and CDR2 as FQGTGA.

CDR3 in amino acids: CAISEAGTISTDTQYF. CDR3 coding DNA: TGTGCCATCAGCGAGGCCGGGACTATCAGCACAGATACGCAGTATTTT. The chain has TRBV10-3 and TRBJ2-3; 7 nucleotides align to TRBD2. The germline V gene has CDR1 ENHRY and CDR2 SYGVKD. The CDR3 extends over 16 amino acids. The V and J ends lost 6 bases and 0 bases, in that order; junction bases with no gene match: 9.

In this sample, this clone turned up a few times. The CDR3 sequence: CASSQVPSLAGGPGEQFF. The CDR3 nucleotides are TGCGCCAGCAGCCAAGTCCCCTCACTAGCGGGGGGGCCGGGGGAGCAGTTCTTC. This chain connects TRBV4-1 to TRBJ2-1; 13 nucleotides align to TRBD2. This CDR3 is built from 18 residues. Germline CDR1 reads MGHRA; CDR2 reads YSYEKL. J lost 10 bases, V lost 1 base, and 13 bases had no gene match.

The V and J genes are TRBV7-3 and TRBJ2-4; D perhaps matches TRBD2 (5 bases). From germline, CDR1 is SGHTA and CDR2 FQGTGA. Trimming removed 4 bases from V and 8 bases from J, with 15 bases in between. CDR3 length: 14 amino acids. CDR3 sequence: CASSSSGLLDIQYF. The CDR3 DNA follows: TGTGCCAGCAGCTCGTCAGGACTCCTAGACATTCAGTACTTC. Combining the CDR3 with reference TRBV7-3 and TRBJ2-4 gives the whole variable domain GAGVSQTPSNKVTEKGKYVELRCDPISGHTALYWYRQSLGQGPEFLIYFQGTGAADDSGLPNDRFFAVRPEGSVSTLKIQRTERGDSAVYLCASSSSGLLDIQYFGAGTRLSVL.

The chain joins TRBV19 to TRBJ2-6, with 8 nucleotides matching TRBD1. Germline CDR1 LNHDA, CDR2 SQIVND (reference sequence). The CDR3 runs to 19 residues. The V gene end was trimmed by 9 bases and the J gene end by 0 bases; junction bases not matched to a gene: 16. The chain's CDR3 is CASRRDRPSSLSGANVLTF. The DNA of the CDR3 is TGTGCCAGCAGACGGGACAGGCCGTCTTCACTCTCTGGGGCCAACGTCCTGACTTTC.

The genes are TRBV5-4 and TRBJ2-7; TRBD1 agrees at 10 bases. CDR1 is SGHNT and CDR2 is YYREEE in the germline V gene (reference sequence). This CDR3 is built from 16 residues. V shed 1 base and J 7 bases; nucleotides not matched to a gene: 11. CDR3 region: CASSLIGWDRGGEQYF. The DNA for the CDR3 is TGTGCCAGCAGCTTGATCGGTTGGGACAGGGGTGGTGAGCAGTACTTC. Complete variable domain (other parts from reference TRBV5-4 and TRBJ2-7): ETGVTQSPTHLIKTRGQQVTLRCSSQSGHNTVSWYQQALGQGPQFIFQYYREEENGRGNFPPRFSGLQFPNYSSELNVNALELDDSALYLCASSLIGWDRGGEQYFGPGTRLTVT.